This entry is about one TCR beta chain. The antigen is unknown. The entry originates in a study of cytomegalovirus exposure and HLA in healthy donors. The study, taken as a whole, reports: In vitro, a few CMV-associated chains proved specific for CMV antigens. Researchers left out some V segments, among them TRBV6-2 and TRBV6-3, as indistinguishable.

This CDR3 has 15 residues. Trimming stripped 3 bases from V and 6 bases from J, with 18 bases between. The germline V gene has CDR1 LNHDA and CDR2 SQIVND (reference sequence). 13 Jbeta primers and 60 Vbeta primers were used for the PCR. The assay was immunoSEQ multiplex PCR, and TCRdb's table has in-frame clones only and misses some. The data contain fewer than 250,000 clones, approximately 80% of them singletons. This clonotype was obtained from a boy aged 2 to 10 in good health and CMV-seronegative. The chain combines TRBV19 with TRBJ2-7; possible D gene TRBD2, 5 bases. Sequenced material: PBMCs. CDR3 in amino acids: CASSIRWTNEGEQYF. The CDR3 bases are TGTGCCAGTAGTATTAGATGGACCAACGAGGGCGAGCAGTACTTC.